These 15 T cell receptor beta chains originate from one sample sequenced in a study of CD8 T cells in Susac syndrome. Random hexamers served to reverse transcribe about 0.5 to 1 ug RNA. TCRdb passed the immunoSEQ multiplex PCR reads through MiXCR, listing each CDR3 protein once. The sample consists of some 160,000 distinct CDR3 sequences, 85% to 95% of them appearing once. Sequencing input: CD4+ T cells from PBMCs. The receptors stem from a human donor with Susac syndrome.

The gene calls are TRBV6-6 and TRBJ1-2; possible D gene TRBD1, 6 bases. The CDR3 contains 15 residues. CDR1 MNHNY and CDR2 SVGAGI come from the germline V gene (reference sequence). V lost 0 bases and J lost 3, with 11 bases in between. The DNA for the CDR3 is TGTGCCAGCAGTTACTCGAATCAGGGGTACTATGGCTACACCTTC. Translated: CASSYSNQGYYGYTF.

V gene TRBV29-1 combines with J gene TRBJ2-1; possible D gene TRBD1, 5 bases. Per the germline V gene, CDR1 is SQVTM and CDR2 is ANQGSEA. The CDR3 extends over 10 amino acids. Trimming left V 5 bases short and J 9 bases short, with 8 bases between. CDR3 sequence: CSVRQIEQFF. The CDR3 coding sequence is TGCAGCGTTCGACAGATTGAGCAGTTCTTC.

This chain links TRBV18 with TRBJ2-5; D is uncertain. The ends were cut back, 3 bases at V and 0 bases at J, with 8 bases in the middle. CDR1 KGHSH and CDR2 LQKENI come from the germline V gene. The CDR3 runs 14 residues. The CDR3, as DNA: TGTGCCAGCTCACCGACCCAGTACCAAGAGACCCAGTACTTC. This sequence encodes CASSPTQYQETQYF.

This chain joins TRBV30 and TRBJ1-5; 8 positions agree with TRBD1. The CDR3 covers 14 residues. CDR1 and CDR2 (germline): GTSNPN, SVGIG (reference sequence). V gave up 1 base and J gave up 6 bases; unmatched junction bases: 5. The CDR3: CAWSGGTGAQPQHF. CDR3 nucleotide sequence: TGTGCCTGGAGTGGGGGGACAGGCGCTCAGCCCCAGCATTTT.

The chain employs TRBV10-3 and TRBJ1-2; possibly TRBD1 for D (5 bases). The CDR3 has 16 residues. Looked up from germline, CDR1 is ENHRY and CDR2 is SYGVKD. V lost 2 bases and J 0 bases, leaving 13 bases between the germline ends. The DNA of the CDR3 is TGTGCCATCAGTGAGCCTATCGGGACTACTAACTATGGCTACACCTTC. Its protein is CAISEPIGTTNYGYTF.

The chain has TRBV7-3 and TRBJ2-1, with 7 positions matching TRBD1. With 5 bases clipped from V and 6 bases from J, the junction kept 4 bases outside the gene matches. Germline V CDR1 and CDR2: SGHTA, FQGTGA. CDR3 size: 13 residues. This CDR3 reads CASSTNRGNEQFF. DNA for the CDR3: TGTGCCAGCAGCACTAACAGGGGCAATGAGCAGTTCTTC.

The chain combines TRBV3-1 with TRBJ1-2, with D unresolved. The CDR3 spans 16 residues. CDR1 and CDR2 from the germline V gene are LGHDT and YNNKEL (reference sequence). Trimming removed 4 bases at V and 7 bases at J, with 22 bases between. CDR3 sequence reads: CASSPLPSPGRAGYTF. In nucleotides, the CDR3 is TGTGCCAGCAGCCCCCTCCCGAGTCCAGGAAGGGCTGGCTACACCTTC.

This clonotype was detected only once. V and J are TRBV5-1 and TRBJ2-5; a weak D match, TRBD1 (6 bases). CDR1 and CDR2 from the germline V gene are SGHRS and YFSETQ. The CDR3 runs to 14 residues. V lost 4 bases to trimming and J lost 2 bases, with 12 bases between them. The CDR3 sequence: CASSVTGPQETQYF. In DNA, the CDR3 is TGCGCCAGCAGCGTGACAGGACCTCAAGAGACCCAGTACTTC.

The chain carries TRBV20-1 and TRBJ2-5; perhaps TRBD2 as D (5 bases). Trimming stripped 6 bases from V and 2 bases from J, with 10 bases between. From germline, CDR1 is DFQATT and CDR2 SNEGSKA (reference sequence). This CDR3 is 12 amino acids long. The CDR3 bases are TGCAGTGCCCAACTAGGACAAGAGACCCAGTACTTC. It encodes CSAQLGQETQYF.

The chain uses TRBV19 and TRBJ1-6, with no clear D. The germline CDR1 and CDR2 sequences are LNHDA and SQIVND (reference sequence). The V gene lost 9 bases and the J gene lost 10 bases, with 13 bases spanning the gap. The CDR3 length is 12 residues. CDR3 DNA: TGTGCCAGCAGTGATTACAGATCACCCCTCCACTTT. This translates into CASSDYRSPLHF.

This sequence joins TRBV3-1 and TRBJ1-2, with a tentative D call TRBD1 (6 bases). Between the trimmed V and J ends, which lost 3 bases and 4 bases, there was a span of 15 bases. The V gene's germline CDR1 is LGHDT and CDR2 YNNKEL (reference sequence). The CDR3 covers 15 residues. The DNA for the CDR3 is TGTGCCAGCAGCCAGGGCGGGACAAGTTCCTATGGCTACACCTTC. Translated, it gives CASSQGGTSSYGYTF. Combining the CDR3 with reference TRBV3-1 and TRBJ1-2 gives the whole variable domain DTAVSQTPKYLVTQMGNDKSIKCEQNLGHDTMYWYKQDSKKFLKIMFSYNNKELIINETVPNRFSPKSPDKAHLNLHINSLELGDSAVYFCASSQGGTSSYGYTFGSGTRLTVV.

In nucleotides, the CDR3 is TGTGCCAGCAGCACCGGGGGCGCTAACTATGGCTACACCTTC. It specifies CASSTGGANYGYTF. The chain couples TRBV7-2 to TRBJ1-2; a weak D match, TRBD1 (6 bases). Trimming shortened V by 5 bases and J by 0 bases, and 10 bases separated the two germline ends. Germline values: CDR1 SGHTA, CDR2 FQGNSA. CDR3 size: 14 residues.

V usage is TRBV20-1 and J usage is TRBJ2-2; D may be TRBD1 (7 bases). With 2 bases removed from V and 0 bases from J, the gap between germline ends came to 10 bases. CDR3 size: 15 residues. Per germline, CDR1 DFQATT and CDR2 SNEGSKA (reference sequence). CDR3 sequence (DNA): TGCAGTGCTAGACGCGGGACAGCGAACACCGGGGAGCTGTTTTTT. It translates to CSARRGTANTGELFF.

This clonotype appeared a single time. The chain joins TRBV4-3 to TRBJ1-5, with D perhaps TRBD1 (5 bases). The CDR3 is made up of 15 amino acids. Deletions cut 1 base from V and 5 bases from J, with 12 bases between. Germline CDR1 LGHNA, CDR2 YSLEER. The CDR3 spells CASSQVRGTHQPQHF. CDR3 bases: TGCGCCAGCAGCCAAGTAAGAGGGACTCATCAGCCCCAGCATTTT.

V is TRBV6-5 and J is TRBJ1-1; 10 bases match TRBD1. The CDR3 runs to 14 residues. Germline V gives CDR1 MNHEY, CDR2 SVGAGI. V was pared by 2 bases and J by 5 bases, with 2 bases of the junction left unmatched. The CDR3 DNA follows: TGTGCCAGCAGTTACGGGACAGGGGAAACTGAAGCTTTCTTT. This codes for CASSYGTGETEAFF.